The subject of this entry is one TCR beta chain. The antigen is unknown. Germline V gene lookup returns CDR1 SGHAT and CDR2 FQNNGV. This CDR3 has 14 residues. The data are from a study of monozygotic twins with inflammatory bowel disease. Study-wide points: A reduction in TCRbeta diversity (inverse Simpson) was seen in IBD patients relative to healthy co-twins. What may have added variability to patient repertoires is that immunosuppressive treatments differed. Different T cell subtypes could not be distinguished.

Each of TCRalpha and TCRbeta cDNA went through two nested PCRs, lasting around 15 and 10 cycles. Each CDR3 protein gets one entry in TCRdb, which reprocessed the 5' RACE reads and gives no DNA. This table holds 150,000 to 200,000 distinct CDR3 sequences. The chain is built from TRBV11-2 and TRBJ1-2; TCRdb reports TRBD1, a call that lacks DNA to check it against. The receptor comes from a human donor with ulcerative colitis or Crohn's disease, or a healthy co-twin of an affected twin (not recorded which). Source material: blood. CDR3 sequence: CASSFGQANYGYTF.